This T cell receptor beta chain was identified in a study of blood T cell repertoires in COVID-19 (TCRdb year 2020). In terms of the full investigation: Collaborator samples came from the United States, Italy and Spain and covered acute and convalescent phases of COVID-19. The samples were drawn from the first 160 participants of the ongoing ImmuneRACE study and from some 1,300 subjects provided by 6 global collaborators. Sample metadata almost always included a de-identified subject ID, COVID-19 status, age in years and sex. The dataset comprised deeply sampled blood TCRbeta repertoires from subjects exposed to, actively infected with, or recovered from COVID-19. Where available, HLA class I and class II types were taken from metadata supplied by the sample provider and were not determined by assay-based typing. The repertoires were released in a freely available public database meant as a resource for research on the immune response to SARS-CoV-2. The prospective study material was composed of cDNA or gDNA derived from T cells, B-cell-depleted T cells, or PBMCs.

The research as a whole found: The amount of clinical and demographic metadata varied by source and participant and was provided uncurated.

Its CDR3 holds 17 amino acids, cysteine through phenylalanine. CDR3 DNA only is kept here, 51 bases in frame from base 1. V is reduced by 2 bases and J by 2 bases, leaving a spacing of 19 bases between them. CDR1 and CDR2 were assigned from the germline V gene (reference sequence) as SEHNR and FQNEAQ. A note on this clone: The antigen it recognizes is unknown. Nothing much larger sits one base from this clone, and base qualities are not available.

Whole blood was collected in K2EDTA tubes by collaborating institutions according to the institutions' own protocols. For TCRbeta analysis, collaborators shipped samples as frozen whole blood, isolated PBMCs, or DNA extracted from either of those sample types. TCRbeta CDR3 regions were amplified from genomic DNA using the immunoSEQ Assay, a bias-controlled multiplex PCR. In the source study's methods: The number of nucleated cells in each sample was estimated from the amplification of reference gene primers within the assay. To quantify the absolute abundance of each unique TCRbeta CDR3 rearrangement, sequence reads were collapsed and filtered. Productive Simpson clonality was computed per sample as the square root of Simpson's diversity index over productive rearrangements. TCRdb provides this immuneACCESS table in a form limited to in-frame rearrangements. Some clones are lacking; in checked studies, under half of them reflect an unresolved V gene, and why the rest are absent is not known. Clone size and the V and J calls come from that table; the DNA yielded D and trimming. The sample contains 300,000 or so clones, approximately 80% of them found a single time. Approximately 3.8% of the sample lies in the top ten.

The V gene is TRBV7-9 and the J gene is TRBJ2-7, and the D gene may be TRBD2, 5 bases matching. This receptor was obtained from a woman aged 50 to 60 with active or convalescent COVID-19. The source material was peripheral blood. The bases are TGTGCCAGCAGCTTACCGACTGCCGGAGGTCCTACCTACGAGCAGTACTTC. Translation gives CASSLPTAGGPTYEQYF.